These 10 T cell receptor beta chains came from one sample sequenced in a study of blood T cell repertoires in COVID-19. Sequenced by immunoSEQ multiplex PCR; TCRdb stores in-frame clones only, minus some. The sample has a few hundred thousand clones, 85% seen once. Input material: peripheral blood. These receptor sequences come from a man between 45 and 60 years old with active or convalescent COVID-19.

The rearrangement links TRBV4-1 to TRBJ1-4; 7 positions agree with TRBD1. V was clipped by 4 bases and J by 5 bases; unmatched bases: 4. The CDR3 consists of 14 residues. Germline loops: CDR1 MGHRA, CDR2 YSYEKL. Here the CDR3 reads CASSRRDSNEKLFF. Here the CDR3 DNA reads TGCGCCAGCAGCCGAAGGGACAGCAATGAAAAACTGTTTTTT.

This clone was counted a few times. This chain connects TRBV5-1 to TRBJ1-2; the D gene is possibly TRBD1 (6 bases). Trimming removed 0 bases at V and 1 base at J, with 10 bases between. In germline, CDR1 is SGHRS, CDR2 YFSETQ. This CDR3 region has 15 residues. The CDR3 nucleotides read TGCGCCAGCAGCTTGGCAGGGGCCGGTAACTATGGCTACACCTTC. Its protein is CASSLAGAGNYGYTF.

This clone was counted only a few times. This rearrangement joins TRBV29-1 to TRBJ1-1; 9 nucleotides align to TRBD1. With V trimmed by 6 bases and J by 5 bases, 7 bases remained unmatched. CDR1 is SQVTM and CDR2 is ANQGSEA in the germline V gene. The CDR3 is made up of 13 amino acids. The CDR3 DNA is TGCAGCGTACGGGGACAGGGTAGTACTGAAGCTTTCTTT. Amino acids: CSVRGQGSTEAFF.

The V gene is TRBV28, the J gene TRBJ2-7; the D gene is possibly TRBD1 (6 bases). The CDR3 has 13 amino acids. Deletions cut 7 bases from V and 0 bases from J, with 10 bases between. Germline CDR1 MDHEN, CDR2 SYDVKM. The CDR3 sequence: CASTAGVSYEQYF. DNA of the CDR3: TGTGCCAGCACCGCAGGGGTCTCCTACGAGCAGTACTTC.

The chain has TRBV6-4 and TRBJ1-2; no reliable D call. V was pared by 2 bases and J by 7 bases, with 17 bases between. This CDR3 is built from 15 residues. CDR1 MRHNA and CDR2 SNTAGT come from the germline V gene. In DNA, the CDR3 is TGTGCCAGCAGTGACCATCCGACCGGGGTGGGTGGCTACACCTTC. Protein product: CASSDHPTGVGGYTF.

The J gene is TRBJ1-1, the V gene TRBV7-6; 7 nucleotides match TRBD1. Germline CDR1 is SGHVS and CDR2 is FNYEAQ. Trimming removed 4 bases from V and 1 base from J; junction bases left unmatched: 6. This CDR3 region has 15 residues. The DNA of the CDR3 is TGTGCCAGCAGCTCGGCACAGGGGAGGAACACTGAAGCTTTCTTT. Translating gives CASSSAQGRNTEAFF.

The rearrangement joins TRBV4-1 to TRBJ2-3; no clear D gene. Germline CDR1 reads MGHRA; CDR2 reads YSYEKL. This CDR3 contains 13 residues. V dropped 1 base and J dropped 6 bases, with 8 bases sitting between them. CDR3 sequence: CASSQVVQDTQYF. The CDR3, as DNA: TGCGCCAGCAGCCAAGTTGTACAGGATACGCAGTATTTT.

The chain uses TRBV12-3 or TRBV12-4 and TRBJ1-1; 7 bases align to TRBD1. V lost 5 bases, J lost 6 bases, and 3 bases stayed unmatched. CDR3 length: 12 residues. The CDR3 loop is CASSNRGSEAFF. DNA of the CDR3: TGTGCCAGCAGTAACAGGGGCTCTGAAGCTTTCTTT.

Turning to this clone: One end of the junction varies from germline; a read error may be responsible. The V call is TRBV10-1, the J call TRBJ2-7; D possibly corresponds to TRBD1 (5 bases). The CDR3 consists of 14 residues. Germline CDR1 WNHNN, CDR2 SYGVQD (reference sequence). This CDR3 is CASSDDSPSSEQYF. The CDR3 coding sequence is TGCGCCAGCAGTGATGACAGCCCGTCCTCCGAGCAGTACTTC.

The V call is TRBV27, the J call TRBJ2-7, with D possibly TRBD1 on 6 matching bases. CDR3 length: 15 residues. V lost 0 bases, J lost 2 bases, and 11 bases lay in between. From germline, CDR1 is MNHEY and CDR2 SMNVEV (reference sequence). The CDR3 loop reads CASSLSGDIPYEQYF. The CDR3 DNA sequence: TGTGCCAGCAGTTTATCGGGGGACATTCCCTACGAGCAGTACTTC.